This TCR beta chain was identified in a study of T cell repertoires in cytomegalovirus infection. Across the whole study: The authors used CMV epitopes that were HLA-C-restricted (recently identified) and HLA-B-restricted (well studied). Whole-study findings and limits: Adding up the frequency of public TCR beta families identified people who carried CMV plus the relevant HLA. HLA-C-restricted CMV-specific TCR beta clonotypes prevailed in the ex vivo response.

In regard to this clonotype: Its specificity is not known.

TCRdb re-derived calls from the reads in MiXCR, one entry per CDR3 protein. This table holds some 920,000 distinct CDR3 sequences, less than 35% found once. Deletions cut 4 bases from V and 4 bases from J, with 12 bases between. Germline assignment: CDR1 ENHRY and CDR2 SYGVKD. CDR3 length: 14 amino acids. This receptor was obtained from a human donor in good health (CMV status not recorded). Some clones in this sample may be carry-over from other donors' samples. Source: cultured CD8+ T cells from PBMCs, taken from culture after CMV antigen stimulation. This rearrangement joins TRBV10-3 to TRBJ2-3; tentatively, D is TRBD2 (5 bases). The CDR3 nucleotides are TGTGCCATCAGTGTTACGGGGTCCCCAGATACGCAGTATTTT. Protein product: CAISVTGSPDTQYF.